Each of the 3 T cell receptor beta chains below was sequenced from the same sample in a study of T cell responses to AZD1222 COVID-19 vaccine. Only in-frame clones appear in the TCRdb table, and some are missing; sequencing was by immunoSEQ multiplex PCR. The sample includes 100,000 to 120,000 clones, around 85% seen only once; the top ten take 3.5% to 5.5%. The sample consisted of peripheral blood, taken on day 0 of AZD1222 vaccination. The receptors here all came from an adult in good health.

This clone was observed a handful of times. The chain combines TRBV5-1 with TRBJ2-2; D is unresolved. The germline V and J ends were trimmed by 0 bases and 7 bases, with 13 bases remaining between them. CDR1 SGHRS and CDR2 YFSETQ come from the germline V gene. The CDR3 sequence is 15 residues long. The DNA of the CDR3 is TGCGCCAGCAGCTTGGAACCCCCCCGTGGCGGGGAGCTGTTTTTT. Residues: CASSLEPPRGGELFF.

This clone showed up just a few times. The genes are TRBV16 and TRBJ2-7; the D gene is possibly TRBD2 (5 bases). This CDR3 region has 16 residues. Per germline, CDR1 KGHSY and CDR2 FQNENV. The V end lost 0 bases, the J end lost 6 bases, and 18 bases lay between the germline ends. The chain's CDR3 is CASSQSVTGKSREQYF. The CDR3, as DNA: TGTGCCAGCAGCCAATCCGTAACGGGGAAGTCCCGCGAGCAGTACTTC.

This sequence joins TRBV2 and TRBJ1-6; the D gene is possibly TRBD1 (5 bases). CDR1 is SNHLY, CDR2 FYNNEI, per germline. The V end was cut by 8 bases, the J end by 4 bases, with 9 bases between. This CDR3 has 13 amino acids. The CDR3 coding sequence is TGTGCCAGCGGGACGGCGTATAATTCACCCCTCCACTTT. Encoded protein: CASGTAYNSPLHF.